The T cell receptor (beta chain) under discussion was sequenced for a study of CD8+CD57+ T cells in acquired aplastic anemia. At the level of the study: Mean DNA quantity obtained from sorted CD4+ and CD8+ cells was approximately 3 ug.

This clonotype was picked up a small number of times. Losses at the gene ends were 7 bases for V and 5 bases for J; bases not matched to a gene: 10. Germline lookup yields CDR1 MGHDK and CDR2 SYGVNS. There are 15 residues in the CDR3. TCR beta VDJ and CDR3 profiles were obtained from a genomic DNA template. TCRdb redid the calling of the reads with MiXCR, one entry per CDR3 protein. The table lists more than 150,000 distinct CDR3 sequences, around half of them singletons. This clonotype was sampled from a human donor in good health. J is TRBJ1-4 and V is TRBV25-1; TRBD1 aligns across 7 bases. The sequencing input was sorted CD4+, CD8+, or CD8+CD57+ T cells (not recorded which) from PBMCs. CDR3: CASNLRQGRNEKLFF. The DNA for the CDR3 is TGTGCCAGCAACCTCCGACAGGGCAGAAATGAAAAACTGTTTTTT. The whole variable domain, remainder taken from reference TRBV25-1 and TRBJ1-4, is EADIYQTPRYLVIGTGKKITLECSQTMGHDKMYWYQQDPGMELHLIHYSYGVNSTEKGDLSSESTVSRIRTEHFPLTLESARPSHTSQYLCASNLRQGRNEKLFFGSGTQLSVL.